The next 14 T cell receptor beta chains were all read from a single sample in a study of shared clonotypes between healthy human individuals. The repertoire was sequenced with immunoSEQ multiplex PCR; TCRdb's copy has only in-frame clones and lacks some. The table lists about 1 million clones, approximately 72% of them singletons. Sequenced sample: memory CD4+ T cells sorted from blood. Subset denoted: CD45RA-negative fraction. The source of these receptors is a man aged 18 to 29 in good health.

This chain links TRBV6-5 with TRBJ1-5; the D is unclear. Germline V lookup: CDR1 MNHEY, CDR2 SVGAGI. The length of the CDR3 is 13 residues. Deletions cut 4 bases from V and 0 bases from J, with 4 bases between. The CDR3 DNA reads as TGTGCCAGCAGTTTCAATAGCAATCAGCCCCAGCATTTT. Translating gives CASSFNSNQPQHF.

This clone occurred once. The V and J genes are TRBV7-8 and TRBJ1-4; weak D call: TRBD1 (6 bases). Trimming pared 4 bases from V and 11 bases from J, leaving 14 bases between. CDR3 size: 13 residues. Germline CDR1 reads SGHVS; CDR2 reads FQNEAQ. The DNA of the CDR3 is TGTGCCAGCAGCTGGGGGGCCGGCGAGAAACTGTTTTTT. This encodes CASSWGAGEKLFF.

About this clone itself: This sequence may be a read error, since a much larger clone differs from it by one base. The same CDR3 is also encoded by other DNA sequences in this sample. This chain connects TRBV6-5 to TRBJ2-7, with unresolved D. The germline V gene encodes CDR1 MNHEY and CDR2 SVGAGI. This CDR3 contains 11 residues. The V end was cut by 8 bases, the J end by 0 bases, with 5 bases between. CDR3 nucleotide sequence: TGTGCCAGCGGCGTCTCCTACGAGCAGTACTTC. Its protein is CASGVSYEQYF.

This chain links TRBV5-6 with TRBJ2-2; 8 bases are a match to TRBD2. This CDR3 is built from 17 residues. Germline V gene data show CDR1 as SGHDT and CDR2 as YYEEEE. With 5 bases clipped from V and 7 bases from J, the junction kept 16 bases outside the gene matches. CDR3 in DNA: TGTGCCAGCAGTTCCCGAGCGGGAGTGAGTCTTCGCGGGGAGCTGTTTTTT. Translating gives CASSSRAGVSLRGELFF.

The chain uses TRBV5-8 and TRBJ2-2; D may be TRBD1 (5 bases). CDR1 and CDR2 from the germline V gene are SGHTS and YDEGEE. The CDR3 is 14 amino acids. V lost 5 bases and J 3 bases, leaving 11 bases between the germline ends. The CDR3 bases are TGTGCCAGCAGTTCGAGACAGTACACCGGGGAGCTGTTTTTT. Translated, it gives CASSSRQYTGELFF.

For the CDR3, the DNA is TGTGCCAGCAGTGACCAGGACAGGCCGAACCGTGGAAACACCATATATTTT. Amino acid sequence: CASSDQDRPNRGNTIYF. The chain recombines TRBV28 with TRBJ1-3, with 7 bases matching TRBD1. CDR1 and CDR2 (germline): MDHEN, SYDVKM. This CDR3 has 17 amino acids. J lost 3 bases, V lost 5 bases, and 13 bases had no gene match.

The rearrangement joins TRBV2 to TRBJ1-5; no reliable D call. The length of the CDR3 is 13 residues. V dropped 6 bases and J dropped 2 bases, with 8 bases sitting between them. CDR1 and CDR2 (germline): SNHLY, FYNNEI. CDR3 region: CASRQYGNQPQHF. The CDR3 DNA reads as TGTGCCAGCAGACAGTACGGCAATCAGCCCCAGCATTTT.

CDR3 sequence: CASSRDYLSTDTQYF. The CDR3 DNA is TGTGCCAGCAGCCGGGACTACCTTAGCACAGATACGCAGTATTTT. The V call is TRBV4-2, the J call TRBJ2-3; 7 nucleotides match TRBD2. With V trimmed by 4 bases and J by 0 bases, 4 bases remained unmatched. CDR3 length: 15 residues. The germline V gene has CDR1 LGHNA and CDR2 YNFKEQ.

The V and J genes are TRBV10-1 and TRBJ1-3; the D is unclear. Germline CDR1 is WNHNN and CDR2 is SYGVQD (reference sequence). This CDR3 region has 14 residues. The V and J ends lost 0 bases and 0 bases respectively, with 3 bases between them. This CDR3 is CASSESRSGNTIYF. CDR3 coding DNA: TGCGCCAGCAGTGAGTCCCGCTCTGGAAACACCATATATTTT.

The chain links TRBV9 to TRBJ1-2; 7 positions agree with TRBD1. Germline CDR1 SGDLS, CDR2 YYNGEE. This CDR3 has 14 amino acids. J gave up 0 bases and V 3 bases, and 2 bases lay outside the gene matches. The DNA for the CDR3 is TGTGCCAGCAGCGGACAGGGAGCTAACTATGGCTACACCTTC. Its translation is CASSGQGANYGYTF.

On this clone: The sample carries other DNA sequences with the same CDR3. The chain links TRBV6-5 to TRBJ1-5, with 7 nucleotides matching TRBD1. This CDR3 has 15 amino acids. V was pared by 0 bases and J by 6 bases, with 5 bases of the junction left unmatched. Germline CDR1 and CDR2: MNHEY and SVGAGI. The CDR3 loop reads CASSYSGQGGQPQHF. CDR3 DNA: TGTGCCAGCAGTTACTCAGGGCAGGGGGGTCAGCCCCAGCATTTT.

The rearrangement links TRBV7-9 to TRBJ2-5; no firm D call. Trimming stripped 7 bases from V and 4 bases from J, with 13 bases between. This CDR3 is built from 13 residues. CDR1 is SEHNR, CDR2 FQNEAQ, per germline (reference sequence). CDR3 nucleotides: TGTGCCAGCAACCAAAGGGTGGCAGAGACCCAGTACTTC. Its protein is CASNQRVAETQYF.

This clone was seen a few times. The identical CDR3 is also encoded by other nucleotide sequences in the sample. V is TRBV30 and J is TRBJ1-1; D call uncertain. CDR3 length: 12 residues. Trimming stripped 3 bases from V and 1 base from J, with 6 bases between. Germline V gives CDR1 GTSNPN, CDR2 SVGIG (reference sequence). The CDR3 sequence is CAWSGKNTEAFF. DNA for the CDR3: TGTGCCTGGAGCGGCAAGAACACTGAAGCTTTCTTT. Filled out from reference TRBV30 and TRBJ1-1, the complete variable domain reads SQTIHQWPATLVQPVGSPLSLECTVEGTSNPNLYWYRQAAGRGLQLLFYSVGIGQISSEVPQNLSASRPQDRQFILSSKKLLLSDSGFYLCAWSGKNTEAFFGQGTRLTVV.

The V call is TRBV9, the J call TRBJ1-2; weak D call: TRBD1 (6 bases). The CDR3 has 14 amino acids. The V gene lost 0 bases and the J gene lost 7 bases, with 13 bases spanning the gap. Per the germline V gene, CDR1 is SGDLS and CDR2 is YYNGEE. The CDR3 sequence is CASSVATGRVGYTF. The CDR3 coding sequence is TGTGCCAGCAGCGTAGCAACAGGGCGGGTTGGCTACACCTTC.